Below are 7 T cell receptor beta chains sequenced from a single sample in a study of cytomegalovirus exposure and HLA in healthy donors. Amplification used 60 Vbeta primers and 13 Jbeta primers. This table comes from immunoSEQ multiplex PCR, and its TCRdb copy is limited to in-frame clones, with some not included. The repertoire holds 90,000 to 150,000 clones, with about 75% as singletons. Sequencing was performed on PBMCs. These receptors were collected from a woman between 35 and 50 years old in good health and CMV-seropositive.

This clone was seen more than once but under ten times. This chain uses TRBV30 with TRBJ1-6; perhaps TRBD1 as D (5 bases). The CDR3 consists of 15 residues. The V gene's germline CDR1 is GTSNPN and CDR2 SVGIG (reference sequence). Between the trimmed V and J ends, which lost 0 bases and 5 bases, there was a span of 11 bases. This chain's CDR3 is CAWSVRGAHNSPLHF. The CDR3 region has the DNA TGTGCCTGGAGTGTACGTGGGGCCCATAATTCACCCCTCCACTTT.

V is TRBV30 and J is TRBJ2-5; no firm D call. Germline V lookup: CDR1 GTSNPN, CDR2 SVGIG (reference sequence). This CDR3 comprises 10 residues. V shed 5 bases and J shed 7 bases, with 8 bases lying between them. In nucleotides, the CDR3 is TGTGCCTGGGGTACGGGGACCCAGTACTTC. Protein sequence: CAWGTGTQYF.

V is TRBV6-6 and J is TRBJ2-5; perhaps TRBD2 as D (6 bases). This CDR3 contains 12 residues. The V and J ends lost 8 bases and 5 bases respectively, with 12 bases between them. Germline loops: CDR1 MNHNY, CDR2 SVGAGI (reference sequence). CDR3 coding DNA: TGTGCCAGCGGAGGGTCCGTGGAGACCCAGTACTTC. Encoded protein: CASGGSVETQYF.

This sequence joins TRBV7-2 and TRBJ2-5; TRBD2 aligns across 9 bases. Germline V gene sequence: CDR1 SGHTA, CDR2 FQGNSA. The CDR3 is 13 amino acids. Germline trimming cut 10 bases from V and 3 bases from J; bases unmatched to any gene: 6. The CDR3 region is CATRGLAKETQYF. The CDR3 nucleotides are TGTGCCACCCGGGGACTAGCAAAAGAGACCCAGTACTTC.

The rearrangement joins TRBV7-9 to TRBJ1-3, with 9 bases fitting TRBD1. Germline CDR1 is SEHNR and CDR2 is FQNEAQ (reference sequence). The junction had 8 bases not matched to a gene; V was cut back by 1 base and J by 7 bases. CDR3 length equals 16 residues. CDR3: CASSLGDREYRNTIYF. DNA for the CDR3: TGTGCCAGCAGCTTAGGGGACAGGGAATATCGGAACACCATATATTTT.

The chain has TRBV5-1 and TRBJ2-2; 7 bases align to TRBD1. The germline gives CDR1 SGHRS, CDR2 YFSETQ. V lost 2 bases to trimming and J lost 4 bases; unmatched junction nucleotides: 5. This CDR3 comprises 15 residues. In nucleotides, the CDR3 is TGCGCCAGCAGCTTCCACCGGGACAGCACCGGGGAGCTGTTTTTT. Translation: CASSFHRDSTGELFF.

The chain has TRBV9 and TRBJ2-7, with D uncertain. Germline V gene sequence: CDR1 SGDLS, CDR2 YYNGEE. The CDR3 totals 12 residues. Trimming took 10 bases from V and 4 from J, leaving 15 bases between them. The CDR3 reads CAPPLAGYEQYF. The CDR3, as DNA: TGTGCCCCGCCACTCGCCGGGTACGAGCAGTACTTC. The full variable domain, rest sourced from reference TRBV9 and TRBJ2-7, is DSGVTQTPKHLITATGQRVTLRCSPRSGDLSVYWYQQSLDQGLQFLIQYYNGEERAKGNILERFSAQQFPDLHSELNLSSLELGDSALYFCAPPLAGYEQYFGPGTRLTVT.